These 20 T cell receptor beta chains were all obtained from the same sample, sequenced in a study of T cell responses to AZD1222 COVID-19 vaccine (dated by TCRdb to the early 2020s). What the time point label conveys for this sample: baseline before first vaccination. Libraries were made using the immunoSEQ multiplex PCR assay. The table comes from immuneACCESS by way of TCRdb, which keeps in-frame sequences with V and J called. Part of the clones is missing from these tables; in studies checked, under half for an unresolved V gene and the rest for unknown reasons. This specimen's table enumerates about 140,000 clones. The ten top clones hold around 2.2% of the sample. Sequencing was performed on peripheral blood. Source of these receptors: an adult in good health.

The chain has TRBV28 and TRBJ1-6; no reliable D call. V was trimmed by 6 bases and J by 6 bases, leaving 21 bases between them. Germline CDR1 and CDR2: MDHEN and SYDVKM. There are 17 residues in the CDR3. The CDR3 sequence is CASRMGYIRDSNSPLHF. CDR3 in DNA: TGTGCCAGCAGAATGGGGTACATACGCGATAGTAATTCACCCCTCCACTTT.

The DNA for the CDR3 is TGTGCTGGGCGGGACAGGGGAGGCTACACCTTC. Translation: CAGRDRGGYTF. V gene TRBV28 combines with J gene TRBJ1-2; 10 nucleotides align to TRBD1. The CDR3 has 11 amino acids. Germline V lookup: CDR1 MDHEN, CDR2 SYDVKM.

Here the CDR3 reads CASSSAPDRGNNEQFF. The CDR3 DNA follows: TGTGCCAGCAGCTCCGCCCCAGACAGGGGCAACAATGAGCAGTTCTTC. The chain recombines TRBV5-4 with TRBJ2-1, with 8 bases aligning to TRBD1. The V gene end was trimmed by 3 bases and the J gene end by 5 bases; junction bases not matched to a gene: 10. Germline loops: CDR1 SGHNT, CDR2 YYREEE (reference sequence). The length of the CDR3 is 16 residues.

The rearrangement links TRBV19 to TRBJ1-1, with a possible D match to TRBD1 (5 bases). This CDR3 is built from 14 residues. V lost 4 bases, J lost 0 bases, and 9 bases lay in between. CDR1 LNHDA and CDR2 SQIVND come from the germline V gene (reference sequence). The CDR3 is CASSTDRLNTEAFF. For the CDR3, the DNA is TGTGCCAGTAGTACCGACAGACTGAACACTGAAGCTTTCTTT.

V usage is TRBV30 and J usage is TRBJ2-6, with a weak D call TRBD1 (5 bases). The CDR3 covers 15 residues. V was pared by 0 bases and J by 2 bases, with 8 bases between. Germline V gives CDR1 GTSNPN, CDR2 SVGIG (reference sequence). Here the CDR3 DNA reads TGTGCCTGGAGTGTTCAGGGAACTGGGGCCAACGTCCTGACTTTC. Residues: CAWSVQGTGANVLTF.

The chain combines TRBV10-3 with TRBJ1-4; 9 positions match TRBD1. J was trimmed by 8 bases and V by 10 bases; bases with no gene match: 8. This CDR3 comprises 13 residues. The V gene's germline CDR1 is ENHRY and CDR2 SYGVKD. In DNA, the CDR3 is TGTGCCAGCAGGACAGGGGACGGAGAAAAACTGTTTTTT. As protein: CASRTGDGEKLFF.

The gene calls are TRBV18 and TRBJ1-2, with D possibly matching TRBD1 (5 bases). Germline V CDR1 and CDR2: KGHSH, LQKENI. V dropped 5 bases and J dropped 3 bases, with 10 bases sitting between them. This CDR3 is 13 amino acids long. The CDR3 nucleotides are TGTGCCAGCTCAACCCAGGGAGACTATGGCTACACCTTC. Translating it yields CASSTQGDYGYTF.

In DNA, the CDR3 is TGTGCCAGCAGCACTAAGACGGACAGGACGCAGTTCTTC. Translation gives CASSTKTDRTQFF. The rearrangement joins TRBV3-1 (or the pseudogene TRBV3-2) to TRBJ2-1, with 7 bases aligning to TRBD1. Germline-derived CDR1 and CDR2 are LGHDT and YNNKEL (reference sequence). The CDR3 has 13 residues. V gave up 5 bases and J gave up 12 bases; unmatched junction bases: 10.

This chain joins TRBV18 and TRBJ1-4; D remains unclear. The CDR3 is 14 amino acids. Looked up from germline, CDR1 is KGHSH and CDR2 is LQKENI. V lost 3 bases and J lost 0, with 5 bases in between. CDR3 amino acids: CASSPYATNEKLFF. The CDR3 DNA is TGTGCCAGCTCACCTTATGCAACTAATGAAAAACTGTTTTTT.

This rearrangement joins TRBV2 to TRBJ1-1; the D gene is possibly TRBD1 (5 bases). V lost 5 bases and J 5 bases, leaving 18 bases between the germline ends. The CDR3 covers 15 residues. Germline V lookup: CDR1 SNHLY, CDR2 FYNNEI. DNA for the CDR3: TGTGCCAGCAGTAGGGCAGGGTCGACCCAAACTGAAGCTTTCTTT. Amino acids: CASSRAGSTQTEAFF.

The rearrangement links TRBV18 to TRBJ1-1; unclear D gene. Looked up from germline, CDR1 is KGHSH and CDR2 is LQKENI. The CDR3 runs to 15 residues. V was trimmed by 2 bases and J by 0 bases, leaving 10 bases between them. CDR3 bases: TGTGCCAGCTCACCAGGGCAGGCTATGAACACTGAAGCTTTCTTT. This translates into CASSPGQAMNTEAFF.

This rearrangement joins TRBV2 to TRBJ1-1; D is ambiguous. Germline CDR1 reads SNHLY; CDR2 reads FYNNEI. V was cut by 3 bases and J by 0 bases, with 11 bases left in between. The CDR3 is 15 residues long. In nucleotides, the CDR3 is TGTGCCAGCAGTGATGGGCTGGGAATGAACACTGAAGCTTTCTTT. Amino acids: CASSDGLGMNTEAFF.

The CDR3 is CASRQALGGGKLFF. CDR3 bases: TGTGCCAGCAGGCAAGCCCTGGGGGGTGGAAAACTGTTTTTT. This sequence joins TRBV2 and TRBJ1-4; possible D gene TRBD1, 5 bases. Trimming took off 6 bases at V and 10 bases at J, with 18 bases between the two ends. The CDR3 runs 14 residues. Per germline, CDR1 SNHLY and CDR2 FYNNEI.

The rearrangement links TRBV25-1 to TRBJ1-2; the D is unclear. Deletions cut 1 base from V and 4 bases from J, with 7 bases between. CDR1 is MGHDK and CDR2 is SYGVNS in the germline V gene. The CDR3 contains 13 residues. This CDR3 is CASSESGIYGYTF. CDR3 sequence (DNA): TGTGCCAGCAGTGAATCCGGGATCTATGGCTACACCTTC.

Comment on this clone: One end of the junction is discordant with germline, which a read error may explain. The chain uses TRBV9 and TRBJ2-3; D tentatively fits TRBD1 or TRBD2 (6 bases each). CDR1 and CDR2 from the germline V gene are SGDLS and YYNGEE. The CDR3 runs to 14 residues. This chain's CDR3 is CASSPWGDTNTQYF. In DNA, the CDR3 is TGTGCCAGCAGCCCTTGGGGGGACACAAATACGCAGTATTTT.

This chain uses TRBV28 with TRBJ2-7; no reliable D call. Trimming shortened V by 3 bases and J by 2 bases, and 11 bases separated the two germline ends. CDR3 length equals 14 residues. Germline lookup yields CDR1 MDHEN and CDR2 SYDVKM. The CDR3 DNA reads as TGTGCCAGCAGTTTCCCGCGCCAGCCCTACGAGCAGTACTTC. Its translation: CASSFPRQPYEQYF.

The gene calls are TRBV11-2 and TRBJ1-2; D not resolved. Germline loops: CDR1 SGHAT, CDR2 FQNNGV. The CDR3 contains 12 residues. With 5 bases removed from V and 4 bases from J, the gap between germline ends came to 8 bases. CDR3 DNA: TGTGCCAGCAGCCACTCAGGCTATGGCTACACCTTC. Residues: CASSHSGYGYTF.

This chain joins TRBV7-9 and TRBJ2-1, with D possibly being TRBD2 (6 bases). From germline, CDR1 is SEHNR and CDR2 FQNEAQ (reference sequence). The V end was cut by 1 base, the J end by 5 bases, with 12 bases between. This CDR3 spans 15 amino acids. The CDR3 reads CASSLGASDNNEQFF. CDR3 bases: TGTGCCAGCAGCTTAGGGGCTAGCGATAACAATGAGCAGTTCTTC.

The chain uses TRBV7-9 and TRBJ1-1, with TRBD1 matching over 7 bases. This CDR3 is built from 18 residues. J was trimmed by 2 bases and V by 2 bases; bases with no gene match: 14. Germline lookup yields CDR1 SEHNR and CDR2 FQNEAQ (reference sequence). CDR3 sequence: CASSLLRTGTVFNTEAFF. The CDR3 DNA follows: TGTGCCAGCAGCTTACTCCGGACCGGGACAGTATTTAACACTGAAGCTTTCTTT.

The rearrangement uses TRBV6-6 and TRBJ2-1; 8 bases are a match to TRBD1. Trimming took 4 bases from V and 12 from J; bases not matched to a gene: 2. Germline CDR1 is MNHNY and CDR2 is SVGAGI (reference sequence). The CDR3 extends over 11 amino acids. Here the CDR3 DNA reads TGTGCCAGCAGTTTAGACAGGGGGCAGTTCTTC. Translation gives CASSLDRGQFF.